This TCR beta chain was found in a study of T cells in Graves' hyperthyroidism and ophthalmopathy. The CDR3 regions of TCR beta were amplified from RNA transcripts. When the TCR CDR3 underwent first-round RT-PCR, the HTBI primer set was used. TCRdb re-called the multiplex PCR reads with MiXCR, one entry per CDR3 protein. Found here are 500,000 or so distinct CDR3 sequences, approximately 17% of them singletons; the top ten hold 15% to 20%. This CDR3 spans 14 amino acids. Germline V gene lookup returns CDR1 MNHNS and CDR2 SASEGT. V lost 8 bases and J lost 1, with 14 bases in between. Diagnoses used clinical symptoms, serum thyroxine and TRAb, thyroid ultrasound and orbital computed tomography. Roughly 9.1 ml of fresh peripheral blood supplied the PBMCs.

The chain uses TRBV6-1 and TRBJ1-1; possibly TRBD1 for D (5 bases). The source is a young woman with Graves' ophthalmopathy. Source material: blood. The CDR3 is CASGETASNTEAFF. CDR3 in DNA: TGTGCCAGCGGCGAGACAGCTTCGAACACTGAAGCTTTCTTT.